These 29 T cell receptor beta chains were sequenced from one sample in a study of blood T cells in healthy people across ages. Together with a sample-barcoded 5' primer, a J-beta primer mix was included in a second PCR lasting 7 to 11 cycles. MiXCR, run by TCRdb on the 5' RACE reads, gives a single entry per CDR3 protein. The sample includes 1.5 million to 2 million distinct CDR3 sequences, 49% seen only once; the top ten take approximately 2.1%. Sequencing was done on a sample of blood. These receptors all stem from a woman aged 40 to 50 in good health.

This clonotype was counted only a few times. The gene calls are TRBV4-3 and TRBJ2-7; D not certain. The germline CDR1 and CDR2 sequences are LGHNA and YSLEER. V lost 0 bases and J 6 bases, leaving 21 bases between the germline ends. This CDR3 is built from 17 residues. The chain's CDR3 is CASSQEVRDSRGIEQYF. In DNA form, the CDR3 reads TGCGCCAGCAGCCAAGAGGTTCGTGACTCCAGAGGCATCGAGCAGTACTTC.

This clonotype was seen a few times. The V call is TRBV13, the J call TRBJ2-7; 7 bases are shared with TRBD1. The V gene end was trimmed by 4 bases and the J gene end by 4 bases; junction bases not matched to a gene: 7. The CDR3 has 14 residues. CDR1 is PRHDT, CDR2 FYEKMQ, per germline (reference sequence). CDR3 DNA sequence: TGTGCCAGCAGCTCGGGACAGCGACAATACGAGCAGTACTTC. Protein product: CASSSGQRQYEQYF.

V is TRBV4-2 and J is TRBJ1-6, with a possible D match to TRBD1 (6 bases). Trimming stripped 3 bases from V and 6 bases from J, with 15 bases between. There are 16 residues in the CDR3. Germline loops: CDR1 LGHNA, CDR2 YNFKEQ. The CDR3 DNA follows: TGTGCCAGCAGCCATGACCGGGACATTCTTAATTCACCCCTCCACTTT. Protein sequence: CASSHDRDILNSPLHF.

The V gene is TRBV20-1, the J gene TRBJ2-7, with D perhaps TRBD1 (5 bases). Germline lookup yields CDR1 DFQATT and CDR2 SNEGSKA (reference sequence). The CDR3 is 14 amino acids. The V end lost 3 bases, the J end lost 5 bases, and 17 bases lay between the germline ends. CDR3 amino acids: CSARRSPWGDEQYF. In nucleotides, the CDR3 is TGCAGTGCTAGGAGGAGCCCCTGGGGCGACGAGCAGTACTTC.

The chain has TRBV20-1 and TRBJ2-7, with 7 bases fitting TRBD1. The CDR3 runs to 15 residues. J was trimmed by 3 bases and V by 0 bases; bases with no gene match: 8. Germline CDR1 DFQATT, CDR2 SNEGSKA (reference sequence). The CDR3 region has the DNA TGCAGTGCTAGAGATGGGGGCAGGGGGAACTACGAGCAGTACTTC. Its translation is CSARDGGRGNYEQYF.

Here the CDR3 DNA reads TGCAGTGCTAGATCCAACAGGGGGGGGTGGACTGAAGCTTTCTTT. Translation: CSARSNRGGWTEAFF. This rearrangement joins TRBV20-1 to TRBJ1-1; TRBD1 matches 8 bases. The ends lost 2 bases at V and 5 bases at J; junction bases unmatched: 10. The V gene's germline CDR1 is DFQATT and CDR2 SNEGSKA (reference sequence). CDR3 length equals 15 residues.

CDR3 DNA sequence: TGCGCCAGCAGCTGGACTAGCGGGGGGCAAGATACGCAGTATTTT. Translating it yields CASSWTSGGQDTQYF. V gene TRBV5-1 combines with J gene TRBJ2-3, with 14 bases aligning to TRBD2. Germline values: CDR1 SGHRS, CDR2 YFSETQ. Trimming took 3 bases from V and 5 from J; bases not matched to a gene: 2. This CDR3 contains 15 residues.

This sequence joins TRBV2 and TRBJ1-1; 7 nucleotides line up with TRBD1. The germline V gene has CDR1 SNHLY and CDR2 FYNNEI. V was pared by 5 bases and J by 6 bases, with 12 bases of the junction left unmatched. The length of the CDR3 is 15 residues. CDR3 sequence: CASSRKGDRNPEAFF. The CDR3 DNA is TGTGCCAGCAGTCGAAAAGGGGACAGAAACCCTGAAGCTTTCTTT.

This clonotype was seen a handful of times. The chain employs TRBV20-1 and TRBJ2-1, with 8 bases identical to TRBD2. This CDR3 has 15 amino acids. V was clipped by 5 bases and J by 7 bases; unmatched bases: 13. The V gene's germline CDR1 is DFQATT and CDR2 SNEGSKA (reference sequence). The CDR3 DNA is TGCAGTGCTTCTCCTCGGGGGGGCCGGAGGAATGAGCAGTTCTTC. Its protein is CSASPRGGRRNEQFF.

The V call is TRBV5-4, the J call TRBJ2-7; D is uncertain. CDR1 and CDR2 (germline): SGHNT, YYREEE (reference sequence). The V end lost 0 bases, the J end lost 0 bases, and 10 bases lay between the germline ends. The CDR3 consists of 15 residues. CDR3 sequence (DNA): TGTGCCAGCAGCTTGGACATATCTCGCTCCTACGAGCAGTACTTC. Translated, it gives CASSLDISRSYEQYF.

This clonotype was seen a handful of times. The chain combines TRBV6-5 with TRBJ2-3; D perhaps matches TRBD2 (6 bases). This CDR3 is 16 amino acids long. Trimming cost V 5 bases and J 1 base, with 16 bases left between them. Germline V lookup: CDR1 MNHEY, CDR2 SVGAGI. CDR3 in amino acids: CASSHRLVRGTDTQYF. CDR3 DNA: TGTGCCAGCAGTCACCGACTAGTAAGGGGCACAGATACGCAGTATTTT.

The CDR3 DNA reads TGTGCCAGCAGCTGGCTCGGGACTAGCGAGGTAGATACGCAGTATTTT. Its translation is CASSWLGTSEVDTQYF. J is TRBJ2-3 and V is TRBV7-2; TRBD2 agrees at 10 bases. The junction had 9 bases not matched to a gene; V was cut back by 4 bases and J by 5 bases. Germline CDR1 and CDR2: SGHTA and FQGNSA. The CDR3 consists of 16 residues.

Details on this clonotype: A junction end diverges from the germline sequence, so it may reflect a read error. This chain uses TRBV24-1 with TRBJ2-5, with a possible D match to TRBD1 (6 bases). The last part of the DNA fits TRBJ2-7 better; the J call may be wrong. The CDR3 is 13 residues long. The germline gives CDR1 KGHDR, CDR2 SFDVKD. CDR3 nucleotide sequence: TGTGCCGCCAGTGATCAGGGGTTCCACGAGCAGTACTTC. Translating gives CAASDQGFHEQYF.

V gene TRBV6-2 or TRBV6-3 combines with J gene TRBJ2-1, with a possible D match to TRBD2 (6 bases). The J call is uncertain, as TRBJ2-7 better fits the DNA end. Germline V gene lookup returns CDR1 MNHEY and CDR2 SVGEGT. The CDR3 length is 16 residues. The CDR3 loop is CASRPPGLRSYNEQYF. DNA of the CDR3: TGTGCCAGCAGACCACCGGGACTTCGCTCCTACAATGAGCAGTACTTC.

The V and J genes are TRBV24-1 and TRBJ2-2; no firm D call. Trimming removed 7 bases from V and 3 bases from J, with 11 bases in between. This CDR3 is built from 14 residues. Per germline, CDR1 KGHDR and CDR2 SFDVKD. CDR3 DNA sequence: TGTGCCACCAGGGTAGGAGAATACACCGGGGAGCTGTTTTTT. Protein product: CATRVGEYTGELFF.

The rearrangement links TRBV24-1 to TRBJ2-1; 7 nucleotides match TRBD1. The V segment lost 1 base and the J segment 5 bases; nucleotides outside the gene matches: 7. This CDR3 is built from 16 residues. Germline CDR1 reads KGHDR; CDR2 reads SFDVKD. The CDR3 sequence is CATSDFTGVNHNEQFF. The DNA of the CDR3 is TGTGCCACCAGTGATTTTACAGGGGTAAATCACAATGAGCAGTTCTTC.

The CDR3 sequence is CASSLVEVEAFF. In nucleotides, the CDR3 is TGTGCCAGCAGCTTGGTGGAAGTTGAAGCTTTCTTT. This chain uses TRBV7-2 with TRBJ1-1; no clear D gene. The CDR3 has 12 residues. CDR1 and CDR2 (germline): SGHTA, FQGNSA. Deletions cut 3 bases from V and 7 bases from J, with 9 bases between. The complete variable domain, with remaining parts taken from reference TRBV7-2 and TRBJ1-1, reads GAGVSQSPSNKVTEKGKDVELRCDPISGHTALYWYRQSLGQGLEFLIYFQGNSAPDKSGLPSDRFSAERTGGSVSTLTIQRTQQEDSAVYLCASSLVEVEAFFGQGTRLTVV.

The chain carries TRBV20-1 and TRBJ2-1, with a possible D match to TRBD1 (5 bases). Germline CDR1 DFQATT, CDR2 SNEGSKA (reference sequence). V dropped 6 bases and J dropped 6 bases, with 12 bases sitting between them. The CDR3 length is 12 residues. CDR3 coding DNA: TGCAGTGCCACCGACAGATCCAATGAGCAGTTCTTC. Its translation: CSATDRSNEQFF.

The genes are TRBV5-5 and TRBJ2-1; D might be TRBD2 (5 bases). Trimming pared 0 bases from V and 7 bases from J, leaving 11 bases between. Germline CDR1 is SGHKS and CDR2 is YYEKEE (reference sequence). This CDR3 spans 14 amino acids. The CDR3 here is CASSLASTTNEQFF. CDR3 nucleotide sequence: TGTGCCAGCAGCTTGGCCTCGACTACTAATGAGCAGTTCTTC.

CDR3 amino acids: CASSQDGLAGATQETQYF. CDR3 nucleotides: TGTGCCAGCAGCCAAGATGGTTTGGCGGGAGCGACACAAGAGACCCAGTACTTC. The chain joins TRBV4-2 to TRBJ2-5; TRBD2 aligns across 7 bases. Germline V CDR1 and CDR2: LGHNA, YNFKEQ. There are 18 residues in the CDR3. With 0 bases clipped from V and 2 bases from J, the junction kept 12 bases outside the gene matches.

This clonotype was counted between two and nine times. The gene calls are TRBV27 and TRBJ1-2; 8 nucleotides align to TRBD1. The germline V gene encodes CDR1 MNHEY and CDR2 SMNVEV (reference sequence). The CDR3 has 14 amino acids. J lost 5 bases, V lost 6 bases, and 8 bases had no gene match. This chain's CDR3 is CASSPFDRGYGYTF. CDR3 nucleotide sequence: TGTGCCAGCAGCCCATTCGACAGGGGTTATGGCTACACCTTC.

There are a few counts of this clonotype. The chain combines TRBV6-2 or TRBV6-3 with TRBJ2-1, with 16 bases aligning to TRBD2. The germline CDR1 and CDR2 sequences are MNHEY and SVGEGT. CDR3 length: 17 amino acids. The J segment lost 1 base and the V segment lost 6 bases, leaving 3 bases of the junction unmatched. This CDR3 is CASRGTSGGASYNEQFF. DNA of the CDR3: TGTGCCAGCAGAGGGACTAGCGGGGGGGCGTCCTACAATGAGCAGTTCTTC.

This chain joins TRBV20-1 and TRBJ2-1; D remains unclear. Trimming left V 6 bases short and J 13 bases short, with 13 bases between. Germline V CDR1 and CDR2: DFQATT, SNEGSKA (reference sequence). This CDR3 is 10 amino acids long. The CDR3 nucleotides read TGCAGTGCGACCAAAGAGACCCAGTTCTTC. Its translation is CSATKETQFF.

V and J are TRBV29-1 and TRBJ2-5; TRBD2 might be the D (6 bases). This CDR3 contains 13 residues. Looked up from germline, CDR1 is SQVTM and CDR2 is ANQGSEA. With 7 bases removed from V and 9 bases from J, the gap between germline ends came to 21 bases. CDR3 in DNA: TGCAGCGCCTCCCCCTCCCAGAGGGAGGCCCAGTACTTC. It is translated as CSASPSQREAQYF.

V is TRBV7-9 and J is TRBJ2-3; the D gene is possibly TRBD2 (6 bases). Trimming left V 5 bases short and J 1 base short, with 16 bases between. This CDR3 has 16 residues. Germline V CDR1 and CDR2: SEHNR, FQNEAQ (reference sequence). The CDR3 nucleotides are TGTGCCAGCAGCCCCCGGAGCGGGCCTGGCACAGATACGCAGTATTTT. This translates into CASSPRSGPGTDTQYF.

This clonotype was detected ten times or more. The chain combines TRBV28 with TRBJ2-7; 10 nucleotides agree with TRBD1. The CDR3 is made up of 15 amino acids. Germline V gene data show CDR1 as MDHEN and CDR2 as SYDVKM. The V segment lost 6 bases and the J segment 7 bases; nucleotides outside the gene matches: 12. The CDR3 spells CASSPQGQGTKEQYF. The CDR3 nucleotides read TGTGCCAGCAGCCCCCAGGGACAGGGGACTAAAGAGCAGTACTTC.

This clonotype was detected only once. The chain links TRBV2 to TRBJ2-1; maybe TRBD1 (6 bases). CDR1 is SNHLY, CDR2 FYNNEI, per germline. V was shortened by 6 bases and J by 1 base, with 13 bases between the two germline ends. The CDR3 is 15 amino acids. The chain's CDR3 is CASRRTVSSYNEQFF. The CDR3 bases are TGTGCCAGCAGAAGGACAGTCTCGTCCTACAATGAGCAGTTCTTC.

This clonotype occurred once. Its ends do not fully match the called genes, so a read error is possible. The V call is TRBV4-1, the J call TRBJ2-1, with 8 bases aligning to TRBD2. Per the germline V gene, CDR1 is MGHRA and CDR2 is YSYEKL. The CDR3 covers 18 residues. CDR3 loop: CAGSQAAGAIRSYNEQFF. The CDR3 bases are TGCGCCGGCAGCCAAGCAGCGGGGGCCATTCGCTCCTACAATGAGCAGTTCTTC.

This chain uses TRBV12-3 or TRBV12-4 with TRBJ2-6, with TRBD1 matching over 9 bases. Trimming cost V 6 bases and J 4 bases; bases outside gene matches: 16. There are 19 residues in the CDR3. CDR3 bases: TGTGCCAGCAGCAAAGAGCCTAGGGACAGGGCTACCGGGGCCAACGTCCTGACTTTC. This encodes CASSKEPRDRATGANVLTF.